This T cell receptor (beta chain) was recovered during a study of OX40 agonist ivuxolimab in advanced cancers. Overall study: Averaging 60 years in age, with a range of about 20 to 90, the cohort was more than 75% male. Three partial responders included one hepatocellular carcinoma patient and two cutaneous melanoma patients. Study results and caveats: Expanded clones belonging to CD8+ T cells outnumbered, on average, those of CD4+.

Concerning this clone itself: What it recognizes is unknown.

Produced via immunoSEQ multiplex PCR; TCRdb's table is partial and in-frame only. The sample shows about 64,000 clones, just under 85% of them seen only once. This CDR3 contains 15 residues. Germline loops: CDR1 KGHSH, CDR2 LQKENI. V lost 4 bases to trimming and J lost 0 bases; unmatched junction nucleotides: 2. J is TRBJ2-7 and V is TRBV18; 11 bases are a match to TRBD1. The sample here was CD4+ or CD8+ T cells sorted from blood, taken in a trial of the OX40 agonist ivuxolimab. This TCR was sampled from an adult with an advanced solid tumor such as melanoma, head and neck, liver or kidney cancer. The CDR3 nucleotides read TGTGCCAGCTCACGGGACAGGGGGAGCTCCTACGAGCAGTACTTC. Translated: CASSRDRGSSYEQYF. The whole variable domain, remainder taken from reference TRBV18 and TRBJ2-7, is NAGVMQNPRHLVRRRGQEARLRCSPMKGHSHVYWYRQLPEEGLKFMVYLQKENIIDESGMPKERFSAEFPKEGPSILRIQQVVRGDSAAYFCASSRDRGSSYEQYFGPGTRLTVT.